The T cell receptor beta chain described here comes from a study of T cell responses to AZD1222 COVID-19 vaccine. The data were produced by immunoSEQ multiplex PCR, yet TCRdb's version contains in-frame clones alone and is incomplete. The repertoire consists of 85,000 to 100,000 clones, with around 90% occurring once and the leading ten covering 22%. From germline, CDR1 is MGHDK and CDR2 SYGVNS. The CDR3 totals 14 residues. The junction had 8 bases not matched to a gene; V was cut back by 6 bases and J by 6 bases. V is TRBV25-1 and J is TRBJ1-2, with TRBD1 matching over 9 bases. Sequenced material: peripheral blood, taken on day 0 of AZD1222 vaccination. The clonotype originates from an adult in good health. The CDR3 nucleotides read TGTGCCAGCAGCGAACCGGGACAGGGTGATGGCTACACCTTC. Residues: CASSEPGQGDGYTF.